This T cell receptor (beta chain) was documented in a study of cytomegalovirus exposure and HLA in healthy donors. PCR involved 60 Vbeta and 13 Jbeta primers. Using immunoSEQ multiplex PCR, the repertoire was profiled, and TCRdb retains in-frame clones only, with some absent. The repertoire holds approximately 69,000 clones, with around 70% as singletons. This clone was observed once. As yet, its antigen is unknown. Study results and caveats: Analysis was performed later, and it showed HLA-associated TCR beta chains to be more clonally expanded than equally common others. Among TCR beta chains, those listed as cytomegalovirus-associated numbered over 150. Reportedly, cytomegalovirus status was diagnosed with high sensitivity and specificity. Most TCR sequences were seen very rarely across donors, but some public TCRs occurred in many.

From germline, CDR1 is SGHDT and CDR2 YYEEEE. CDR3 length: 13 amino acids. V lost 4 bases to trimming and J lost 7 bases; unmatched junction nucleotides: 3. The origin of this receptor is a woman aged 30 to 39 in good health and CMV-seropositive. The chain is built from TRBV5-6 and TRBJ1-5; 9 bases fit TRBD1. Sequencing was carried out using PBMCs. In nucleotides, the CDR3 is TGTGCCAGCAGCAACAGGGGGCTGCAGCCCCAGCATTTT. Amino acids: CASSNRGLQPQHF. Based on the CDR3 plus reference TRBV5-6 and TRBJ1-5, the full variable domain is DAGVTQSPTHLIKTRGQQVTLRCSPKSGHDTVSWYQQALGQGPQFIFQYYEEEERQRGNFPDRFSGHQFPNYSSELNVNALLLGDSALYLCASSNRGLQPQHFGDGTRLSIL.